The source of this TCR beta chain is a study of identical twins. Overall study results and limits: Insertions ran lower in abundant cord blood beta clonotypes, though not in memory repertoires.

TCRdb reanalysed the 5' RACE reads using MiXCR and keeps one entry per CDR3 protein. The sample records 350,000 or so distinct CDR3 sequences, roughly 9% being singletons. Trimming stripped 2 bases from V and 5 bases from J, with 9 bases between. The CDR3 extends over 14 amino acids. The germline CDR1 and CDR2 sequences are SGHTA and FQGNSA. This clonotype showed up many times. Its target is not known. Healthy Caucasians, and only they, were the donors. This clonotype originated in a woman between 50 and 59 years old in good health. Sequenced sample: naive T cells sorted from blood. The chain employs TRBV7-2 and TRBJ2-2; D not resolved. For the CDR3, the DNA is TGTGCCAGCAGCTTATTGATCGGGACCGGGGAGCTGTTTTTT. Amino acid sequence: CASSLLIGTGELFF.